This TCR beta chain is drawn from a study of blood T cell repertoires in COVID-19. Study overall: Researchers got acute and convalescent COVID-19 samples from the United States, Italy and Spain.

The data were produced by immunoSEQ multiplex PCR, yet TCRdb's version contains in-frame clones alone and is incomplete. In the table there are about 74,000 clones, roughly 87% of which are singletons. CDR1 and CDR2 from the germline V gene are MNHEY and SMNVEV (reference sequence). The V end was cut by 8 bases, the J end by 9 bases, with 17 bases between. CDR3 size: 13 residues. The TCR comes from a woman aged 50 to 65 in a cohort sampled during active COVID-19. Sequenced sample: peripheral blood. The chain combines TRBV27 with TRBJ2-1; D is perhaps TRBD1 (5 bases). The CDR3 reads CASRVQQESEQFF. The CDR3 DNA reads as TGTGCCAGCCGAGTCCAACAGGAGTCTGAGCAGTTCTTC.